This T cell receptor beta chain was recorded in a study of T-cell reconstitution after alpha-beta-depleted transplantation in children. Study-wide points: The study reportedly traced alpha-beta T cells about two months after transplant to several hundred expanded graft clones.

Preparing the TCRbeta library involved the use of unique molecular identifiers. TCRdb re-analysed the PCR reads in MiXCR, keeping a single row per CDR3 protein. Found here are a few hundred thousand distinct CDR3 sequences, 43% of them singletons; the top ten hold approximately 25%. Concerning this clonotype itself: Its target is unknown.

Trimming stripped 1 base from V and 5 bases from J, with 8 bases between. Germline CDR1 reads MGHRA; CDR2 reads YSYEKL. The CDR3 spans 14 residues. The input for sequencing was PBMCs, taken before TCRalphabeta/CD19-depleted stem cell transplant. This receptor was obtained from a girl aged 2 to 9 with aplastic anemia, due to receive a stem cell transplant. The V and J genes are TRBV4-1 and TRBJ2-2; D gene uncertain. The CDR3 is CASSQVGRTGELFF. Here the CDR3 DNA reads TGCGCCAGCAGCCAAGTCGGAAGGACCGGGGAGCTGTTTTTT.